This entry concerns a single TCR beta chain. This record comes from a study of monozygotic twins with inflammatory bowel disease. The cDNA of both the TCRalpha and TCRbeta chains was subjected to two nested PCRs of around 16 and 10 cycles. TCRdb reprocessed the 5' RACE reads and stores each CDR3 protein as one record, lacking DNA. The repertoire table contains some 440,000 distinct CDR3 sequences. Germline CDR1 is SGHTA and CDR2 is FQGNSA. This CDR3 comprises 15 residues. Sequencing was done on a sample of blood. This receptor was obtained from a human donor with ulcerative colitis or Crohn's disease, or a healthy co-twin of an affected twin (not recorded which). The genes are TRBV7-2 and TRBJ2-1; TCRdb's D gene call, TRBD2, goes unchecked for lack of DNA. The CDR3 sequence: CASRSTSGSNNEQFF.